Presented here are 4 T cell receptor beta chains from one specimen sequenced in a study of cytomegalovirus exposure and HLA in healthy donors. The PCR made use of 60 Vbeta and 13 Jbeta primers. The assay was immunoSEQ multiplex PCR, and TCRdb's table has in-frame clones only and misses some. The data show 120,000 or so clones, around 78% seen once. The sequencing sample was made of PBMCs. The receptors were sampled from a woman in her forties in good health and CMV-seronegative.

This clone was recorded once. J is TRBJ1-2 and V is TRBV28; 7 nucleotides agree with TRBD1. CDR1 and CDR2 from the germline V gene are MDHEN and SYDVKM. Trimming removed 6 bases from V and 6 bases from J; junction bases left unmatched: 7. This CDR3 contains 13 residues. The CDR3 loop is CASSQTGVDGYTF. The CDR3, as DNA: TGTGCCAGCAGCCAAACAGGGGTGGATGGCTACACCTTC.

The sample holds one count of this clone. V gene TRBV9 combines with J gene TRBJ2-3; 9 positions agree with TRBD2. The germline V gene encodes CDR1 SGDLS and CDR2 YYNGEE. Trimming took 0 bases from V and 4 from J; bases not matched to a gene: 6. The CDR3 extends over 16 amino acids. The CDR3 loop reads CASSVAAGGIADTQYF. CDR3 bases: TGTGCCAGCAGCGTAGCAGCGGGAGGTATCGCAGATACGCAGTATTTT.

This chain links TRBV11-2 with TRBJ2-1, with a weak D call TRBD2 (6 bases). Looked up from germline, CDR1 is SGHAT and CDR2 is FQNNGV. The V gene lost 5 bases and the J gene lost 11 bases, with 19 bases spanning the gap. The CDR3 runs to 14 residues. The chain's CDR3 is CASSPQDYPRQQFF. DNA of the CDR3: TGTGCCAGCAGCCCTCAGGACTACCCCCGGCAGCAGTTCTTC. Drawing the rest from reference TRBV11-2 and TRBJ2-1, the complete variable domain is EAGVAQSPRYKIIEKRQSVAFWCNPISGHATLYWYQQILGQGPKLLIQFQNNGVVDDSQLPKDRFSAERLKGVDSTLKIQPAKLEDSAVYLCASSPQDYPRQQFFGPGTRLTVL.

CDR3 protein: CASSLVGGGGIGNIQYF. The CDR3 DNA reads TGTGCCAGCAGCTTAGTGGGTGGGGGCGGAATCGGGAACATTCAGTACTTC. This sequence joins TRBV7-2 and TRBJ2-4, with a weak D call TRBD1 (6 bases). CDR1 and CDR2 (germline): SGHTA, FQGNSA. CDR3 length: 17 amino acids. The V and J ends lost 1 base and 7 bases respectively, with 20 bases between them.